The sample holds many counts of the clone carrying this TCR beta chain. What it binds is not known. The data originate from a study of T cells in Graves' hyperthyroidism and ophthalmopathy. Overall study findings and caveats: Ophthalmopathy prediction by the model preceded onset by a median 6.5 months. The majority of expanded thyroid clonotypes above 0.001 also appeared in blood.

Exclusion of patients followed from uncontrolled infection, other autoimmune disease, pregnancy or lactation. Germline V gives CDR1 SGHRS, CDR2 YFSETQ. The CDR3 loop spans 19 amino acids. V dropped 2 bases and J dropped 0 bases, with 20 bases sitting between them. Amplification of TCR beta CDR3 regions was performed using RNA transcripts as template. The HTBI primer set drove a first-round RT-PCR of the TCR CDR3. TCRdb analysed the multiplex PCR reads with MiXCR anew, one entry per CDR3 protein. Among 550,000 to 600,000 distinct CDR3 sequences, 12% to 15% were seen once, and the ten largest hold around 7%.

The sequenced sample consisted of blood. This clonotype was obtained from a woman between 18 and 29 years old with Graves' ophthalmopathy. The chain is built from TRBV5-1 and TRBJ2-2; a possible D gene is TRBD1 (6 bases). The CDR3 loop is CASSFRAPGQHANTGELFF. DNA of the CDR3: TGCGCCAGCAGCTTCCGGGCCCCAGGACAGCACGCGAACACCGGGGAGCTGTTTTTT.